These T cell receptor beta chains were read from a single sample in a study of cytomegalovirus exposure and HLA in healthy donors. TCRdb keeps only in-frame clones here, not all; method: immunoSEQ multiplex PCR. The data hold roughly 150,000 clones, with under 90% observed a single time. Sequenced input: PBMCs. The origin of the receptors is a woman between 18 and 29 years old in good health and CMV-seropositive. Both conserved end residues are part of each CDR3. A D gene is named only where the DNA matches it firmly. Clone size is stated in some rows and not others, as once, few, many or a class when expanded.

v_gene	j_gene	d_gene	abundance	CDR3nt	CDR3aa
TRBV6-5	TRBJ1-1	TRBD1	-	TGTGCCAGCAGTGCCGGGACAGGGGGGACTGAAGCTTTCTTT	CASSAGTGGTEAFF
TRBV15	TRBJ1-2	TRBD1	-	TGTGCCACCAGCAGAGATATTCAGGGGGCGCGATCGTATGGCTACACCTTC	CATSRDIQGARSYGYTF
TRBV20-1	TRBJ2-1	-	few	TGCAGTGCTAGTTTCGGTGAGCAGTTCTTC	CSASFGEQFF
TRBV5-1	TRBJ2-3	-	-	TGCGCCAGCAGCTTGAATGCTAGCCCGGATACGCAGTATTTT	CASSLNASPDTQYF
TRBV10-1	TRBJ2-7	-	-	TGCGCCAGCAGTGAAGGGGCCTACGAGCAGTACTTC	CASSEGAYEQYF
TRBV28	TRBJ2-7	TRBD1	-	TGTGCCAGCAGCCACAAACAGGGGCGAAGCTCCTACGAGCAGTACTTC	CASSHKQGRSSYEQYF
TRBV10-2	TRBJ1-3	TRBD1	-	TGCGCCAGCAGTGAAGGGGGCGCTGGAAACACCATATATTTT	CASSEGGAGNTIYF
TRBV2	TRBJ2-5	-	-	TGTGCCTCCGCCAGGACTCAGGAGACCCAGTACTTC	CASARTQETQYF
TRBV4-1	TRBJ2-3	TRBD2	-	TGCGCCAGCAGCCAAGTCTCGCGGGAGCTGGCAGATACGCAGTATTTT	CASSQVSRELADTQYF
TRBV15	TRBJ1-3	TRBD1	-	TGTGCCACCAGCAGACCTACAGGGGAAAGAAACACCATATATTTT	CATSRPTGERNTIYF
TRBV5-1	TRBJ2-2	TRBD1	-	TGCGCCAGCAGCTTAGGTGGGACAGGGGACACCGGGGAGCTGTTTTTT	CASSLGGTGDTGELFF
TRBV29-1	TRBJ2-2	-	-	TGCAGCGTTGAGTTCGGACAGAACACCGGGGAGCTGTTTTTT	CSVEFGQNTGELFF
TRBV4-1	TRBJ1-1	-	-	TGCGCCAGCAGCCAAGATTGGGGGGTCTCTGAAGCTTTCTTT	CASSQDWGVSEAFF
TRBV4-2	TRBJ2-7	TRBD1	-	TGTGCCAGCAGCCAGCCGGGACAGGCGTACGAGCAGTACTTC	CASSQPGQAYEQYF
TRBV6-1	TRBJ1-4	-	-	TGTGCCAGCAGTGAAGAAAAGGGGTTAAATGAAAAACTGTTTTTT	CASSEEKGLNEKLFF
TRBV4-1	TRBJ1-1	-	-	TGCGCCAGCAGCCAAGTTGTCGGTAGCACTGAAGCTTTCTTT	CASSQVVGSTEAFF
TRBV27	TRBJ2-7	TRBD1	-	TGTGCCAGCAATCCCGGGACAGAGTGGACTTACGAGCAGTACTTC	CASNPGTEWTYEQYF
TRBV28	TRBJ2-2	-	-	TGTGCCAGCAGTTTCGGGCGCGGGACCGGGGAGCTGTTTTTT	CASSFGRGTGELFF
TRBV9	TRBJ2-7	TRBD2	-	TGTGCCAGCAGCGCATACCCGGGACTAGCATTCGAGCAGTACTTC	CASSAYPGLAFEQYF
TRBV28	TRBJ1-4	-	-	TGTGCCAGCAGCCGCGGGGGTGCAACTAATGAAAAACTGTTTTTT	CASSRGGATNEKLFF
TRBV7-3	TRBJ2-1	TRBD2	-	TGTGCCAGCAGCTTAATCCTAGCGGGAGCGGGGGAGCAGTTCTTC	CASSLILAGAGEQFF
TRBV4-2	TRBJ2-3	-	once	TGTGCCAGCAGCCAAGTCCCTAAGCTGTCCCCCGCAGATACGCAGTATTTT	CASSQVPKLSPADTQYF
TRBV5-4	TRBJ2-3	TRBD1	-	TGTGCCAGCAGCTTGGCCGCCGGACAGGGGGCATTGGATACGCAGTATTTT	CASSLAAGQGALDTQYF
TRBV14	TRBJ2-7	-	-	TGTGCCAGCAGCCAAGTCCGCTGGGCGGGCTCCTACGAGCAGTACTTC	CASSQVRWAGSYEQYF
TRBV30	TRBJ2-6	-	once	TGTGCCTGGCACAGGGTAAGCTCTGGGGCCAACGTCCTGACTTTC	CAWHRVSSGANVLTF
TRBV6-6	TRBJ1-4	-	-	TGTGCCAGCAGGGGGGGAGTGACTAATGAAAAACTGTTTTTT	CASRGGVTNEKLFF
TRBV30	TRBJ2-7	TRBD1	-	TGTGCCTGGGGGACAGGTTATTCCTACGAGCAGTACTTC	CAWGTGYSYEQYF
TRBV23-1	TRBJ1-2	-	-	TGCGCCACGTACCCTGAGCGGTGCGGCTACACCTTC	CATYPERCGYTF
TRBV5-1	TRBJ1-2	-	-	TGCGCCAGCAGCGTCGGACAGAGCCTTCATGGCTACACCTTC	CASSVGQSLHGYTF